This entry describes one T cell receptor (beta chain). Its antigen is not yet known. The sample holds no much larger clone one base away, and base qualities are not on file. Libraries were prepared through the immunoSEQ multiplex PCR assay. For the multiplex PCR, a mixture combining 60 forward primers for TCR Vbeta segments and 13 reverse primers for TCR Jbeta segments was used. A multiplex PCR assay on genomic DNA amplified the CDR3 region of rearranged TCR beta genes. On the Illumina HiSeq System, the amplified TCR beta libraries were sequenced as 87-base-pair reads. The paper's data handling went like this. In a later analysis, tens of millions of unique TCR beta chains were counted across the 500 to 850 repertoires, and roughly 11 million of these chains were shared by at least two donors. A nearest-neighbor algorithm error-corrected the raw reads and collapsed the reads into unique sequences, merging closely related sequences to remove PCR and sequencing errors. To assign V, D and J gene segments, CDR3 sequences were aligned to IMGT reference sequences. For a sequence to be retained, at least a six-nucleotide match to both a V gene segment and a J gene segment was required. A rearrangement counted as productive if the CDR3 had no stop codons and remained in frame with V and J, and every other rearrangement counted as non-productive. Following IMGT convention, CDR3 was defined as the stretch from the second conserved V-encoded cysteine up to the conserved J-encoded phenylalanine. In an earlier analysis of 587 of the donors, sequences lacking an unambiguous match to a single V gene segment were excluded. In an earlier analysis of around 600 of the donors, V segments were called functional above 56.7% productive rearrangements and were called segregating when the between-donor standard deviation exceeded 5%. A statistical classification framework was developed to diagnose cytomegalovirus status using the catalog of TCR beta chain sequences. A later analysis assigned V and J genes by comparing TCR nucleotide sequences with IMGT/GENE-DB human TR gene sequences. A later analysis assigned CDR3 sequences and most-parsimonious VDJ recombination scenarios with the TCRdist pipeline. A later analysis defined each TCR beta chain by its CDR3 amino acid sequence plus V-gene family, and excluded reads lacking a unique V-gene family. A later analysis removed 592 highly shared, low-generation-probability nucleotide sequences to deal with suspected cross-contamination and a sequencing artifact. In a later analysis, a clonal expansion index was calculated for each public chain from normalized within-repertoire ranks of inferred template counts. Generation probabilities in a later analysis came from a VDJ recombination model fitted to out-of-frame rearrangements, and those results were checked against IGoR. Hypergeometric tests were used in a later analysis to score TCR-TCR, TCR-HLA and TCR-CMV co-occurrence, with a repertoire-size bias correction applied to the TCR pairs. A later analysis estimated false discovery rates by permuting HLA or CMV assignments 20 times. A later analysis grouped co-occurring TCRs with DBSCAN, adding TCRdist sequence similarity when clustering within HLA-allele-positive subsets. Co-occurrence clustering excluded repertoires with fewer than 30,000 or more than 120,000 public chains, plus five with anomalous nucleotide sharing. TCRdb carries this immuneACCESS record with in-frame sequences only. Its versions omit some clonotypes, under half of them owing to an unresolved V gene in the studies checked, with the rest unexplained. The DNA was the basis for D and trimming; V, J and clone size are from that table. The sample includes 170,000 or so clones, with about 86% observed a single time. The top ten hold around 1.8% of the sample.

The cohort comprised 670 or so healthy bone marrow donors. At the time of sampling, all cohort members were nominally healthy, though unrecorded immune exposures were likely present. The donor tested CMV seronegative and was one of the 352 seronegative cohort members. A peripheral blood sample was collected from each donor, and TCR beta sequencing was performed on peripheral blood mononuclear cells. Genomic DNA extraction from the blood cell samples was performed with the Qiagen DNeasy Blood Extraction Kit. V loses 5 bases at its end and J loses 6 bases; junction bases beyond the gene matches: 8. For CDR1 and CDR2, the germline V gene lists MDHEN and SYDVKM. The CDR3, cysteine through phenylalanine, is 15 amino acids long. CDR3 DNA only is kept here, 45 bases in frame from base 1. This specimen belongs to a study of cytomegalovirus exposure and HLA in healthy donors (dated by TCRdb to 2017 to 2019). Concerning the study at large: In an earlier analysis of under 600 of the donors, 250 to 300 Gb of sequence data and 100 million or so unique TCR beta sequences from about 179 million T cells were reported. High-throughput TCR immunosequencing, statistical association of individual TCRs with disease status, and machine learning were combined to predict cytomegalovirus infection status. The later analysis used no new phenotypic data to find candidate immune exposures, relying instead on TCR beta sequences and their occurrence across donors. An earlier analysis of some 500 of the donors used high-throughput TCR beta sequencing to judge whether each TCR beta V gene segment behaved as functional or pseudogenic. Among approximately 370 genotyped donors of the cohort, an average of about 240,000 unique TCR beta nucleotide sequences was sequenced per donor, of which about 19% were non-productive. Class I and class II HLA loci were covered by the typing at four-digit resolution. Four to six DR-DQ haplotypes were handled as single units for association and clustering because linkage in the cohort was strong. All discovery cohort repertoires had been generated using a single sequencing platform. Typing coverage differed by locus: A, B, C, DRB1 and DQB1 were typed in roughly 629-630 donors, DQA1 in about 500, DPA1 in nearly 610, and DPB1 in approximately 450. In a later analysis, previously published TCR beta repertoires from hundreds of donors were re-analyzed and high-resolution HLA genotyping was added so that TCR occurrence patterns could be studied. An early release that covered around 590 HLA-typed donors contained approximately 300 gigabases of sequencing data and 85 million to 100 million unique TCR sequences. A later genetic analysis used genome-wide SNP genotypes for about three fifths of the roughly 700 donors, treating that subset as a discovery cohort. The T cell repertoires of under 750 subjects were profiled by immunosequencing and related to cytomegalovirus serostatus. The study aimed to test whether signatures of past pathogen exposure could be identified by cataloging public T cell receptors. Donor age, sex, ethnicity and CMV serostatus were collected together with the repertoire data. A separate validation cohort of 90 to 150 different subjects was used in addition to the approximately 610-subject first cohort. Among the roughly 400 genotyped donors, under 90% belonged to the genetic ancestry cluster associated with self-reported Caucasian donors. General study outcomes and caveats: Sequencing depth was assumed to be roughly uniform across donors in the presence/absence analyses, though that assumption may not hold. It was suggested by the authors that the approach could potentially be generalized to other disease states and immunological phenotypes. A later analysis found that HLA-associated TCR beta chains were more clonally expanded and had lower generation probabilities than equally common non-associated chains. According to a later analysis, TCR association rates differed among HLA loci, with DRB1 alleles showing the most associated TCRs and HLA-C alleles showing the fewest. In an earlier analysis of around 600 of the donors, most TCR beta V segments were observed in productive rearrangements about 87% or about 30% of the time, broadly matching IMGT annotations. Strong co-occurrence of HLA alleles, especially DR and DQ, made assigning TCR associations to individual alleles difficult. A later analysis associated about 17,000 TCR beta sequences with specific HLA alleles at a false discovery rate of 0.05. The earlier analysis of some 560 of the donors excluded approximately 15 rarely observed V segments, including chromosome 9 orphons, because counts were too low. A further reported finding was that TCR beta sequences accurately predicted the HLA-A and HLA-B alleles for most subjects in the first cohort. Three of the identified cytomegalovirus-associated TCR beta chains were confirmed in vitro to be specific for cytomegalovirus antigens. In this cohort, only TCR beta chains were sequenced, and detectable features were limited by the absence of alpha or paired-chain data. The classifier was reported to diagnose cytomegalovirus status with high specificity and sensitivity in both the original cohort and the validation cohort. Correlated functional status among segregating V segments might be attributable to linkage disequilibrium, but an unknown experimental factor could not be ruled out. In a later analysis, most CMV-associated TCR beta chains were found to appear HLA-restricted, with HLA associations seemingly driven largely by CMV exposure. Compared with the approximately 600-donor mean, donors in an Asian-associated ancestry cluster had fewer N-insertions in productive TCRs, according to a later genetic analysis. Some IMGT-functional V segments, including TRBV6-2 and TRBV6-3, could not be distinguished by the 87-base-pair reads and were therefore excluded. According to a later analysis, parvovirus B19, influenza, CMV and Epstein-Barr virus appeared linked to several top co-occurrence clusters. V-gene and J-gene trimming of TCR beta chains was associated with a missense DCLRE1C variant in a later genetic analysis, and the association was replicated in an independent cohort. The study listed 170 or so TCR beta chains as associated with cytomegalovirus. A group of highly shared sequence variants was considered likely to be a technical artifact of the sequencing pipeline. CMV serostatus was the only immune exposure information available for the cohort. Because HLA typing was missing for some donors at each locus, association tests included only the typed subset. Across donors, most TCR sequences were observed very rarely, whereas some public TCRs were present in many individuals.

The source is a woman aged 18 to 35 in good health and CMV-seronegative. Source material: PBMCs. Recombination connected TRBV28 to TRBJ1-2; 11 nucleotides in the junction match TRBD1. The CDR3: CASSLLGQGGNGYTF. The nucleotide sequence is TGTGCCAGCAGTCTATTGGGACAGGGGGGAAATGGCTACACCTTC.